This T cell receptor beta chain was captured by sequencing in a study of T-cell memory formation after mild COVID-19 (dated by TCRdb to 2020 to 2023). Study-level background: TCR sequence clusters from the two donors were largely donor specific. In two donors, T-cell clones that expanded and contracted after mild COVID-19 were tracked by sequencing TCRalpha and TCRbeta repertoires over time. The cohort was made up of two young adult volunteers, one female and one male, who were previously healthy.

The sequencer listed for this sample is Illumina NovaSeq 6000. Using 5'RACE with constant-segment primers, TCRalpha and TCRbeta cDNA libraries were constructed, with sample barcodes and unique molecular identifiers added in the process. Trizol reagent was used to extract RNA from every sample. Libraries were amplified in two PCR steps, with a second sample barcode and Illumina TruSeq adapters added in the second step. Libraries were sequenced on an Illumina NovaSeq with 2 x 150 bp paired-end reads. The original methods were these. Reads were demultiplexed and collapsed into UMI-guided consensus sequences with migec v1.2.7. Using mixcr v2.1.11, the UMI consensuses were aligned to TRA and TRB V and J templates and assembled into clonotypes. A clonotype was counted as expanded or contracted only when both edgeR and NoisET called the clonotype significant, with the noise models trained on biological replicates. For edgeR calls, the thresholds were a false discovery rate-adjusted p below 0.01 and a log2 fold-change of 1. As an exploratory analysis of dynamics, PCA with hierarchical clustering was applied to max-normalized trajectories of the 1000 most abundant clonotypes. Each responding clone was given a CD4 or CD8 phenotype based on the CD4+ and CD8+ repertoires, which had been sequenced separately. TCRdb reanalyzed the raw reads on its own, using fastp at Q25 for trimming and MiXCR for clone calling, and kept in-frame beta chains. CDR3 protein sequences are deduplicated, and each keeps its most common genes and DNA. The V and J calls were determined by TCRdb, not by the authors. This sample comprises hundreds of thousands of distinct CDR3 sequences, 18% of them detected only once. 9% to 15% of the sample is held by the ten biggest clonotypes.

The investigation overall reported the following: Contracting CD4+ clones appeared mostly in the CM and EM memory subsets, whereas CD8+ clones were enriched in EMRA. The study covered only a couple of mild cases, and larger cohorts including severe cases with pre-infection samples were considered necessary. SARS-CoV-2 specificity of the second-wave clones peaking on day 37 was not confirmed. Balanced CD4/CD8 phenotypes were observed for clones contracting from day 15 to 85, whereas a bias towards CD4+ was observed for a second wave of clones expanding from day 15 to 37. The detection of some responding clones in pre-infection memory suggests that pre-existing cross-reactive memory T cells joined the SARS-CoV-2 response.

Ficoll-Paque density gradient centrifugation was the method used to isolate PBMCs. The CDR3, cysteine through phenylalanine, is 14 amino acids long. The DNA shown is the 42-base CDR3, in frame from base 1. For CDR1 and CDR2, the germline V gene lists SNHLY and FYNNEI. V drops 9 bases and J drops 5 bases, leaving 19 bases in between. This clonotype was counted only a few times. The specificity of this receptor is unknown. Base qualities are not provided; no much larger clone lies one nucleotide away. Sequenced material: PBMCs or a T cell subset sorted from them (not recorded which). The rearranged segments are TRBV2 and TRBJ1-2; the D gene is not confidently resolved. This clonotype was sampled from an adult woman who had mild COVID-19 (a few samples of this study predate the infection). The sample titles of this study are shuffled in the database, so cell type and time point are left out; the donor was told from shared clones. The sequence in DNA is TGTGCCAGTCGGTCGGACGCAGGATTGTATGGCTACACCTTC. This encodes CASRSDAGLYGYTF.